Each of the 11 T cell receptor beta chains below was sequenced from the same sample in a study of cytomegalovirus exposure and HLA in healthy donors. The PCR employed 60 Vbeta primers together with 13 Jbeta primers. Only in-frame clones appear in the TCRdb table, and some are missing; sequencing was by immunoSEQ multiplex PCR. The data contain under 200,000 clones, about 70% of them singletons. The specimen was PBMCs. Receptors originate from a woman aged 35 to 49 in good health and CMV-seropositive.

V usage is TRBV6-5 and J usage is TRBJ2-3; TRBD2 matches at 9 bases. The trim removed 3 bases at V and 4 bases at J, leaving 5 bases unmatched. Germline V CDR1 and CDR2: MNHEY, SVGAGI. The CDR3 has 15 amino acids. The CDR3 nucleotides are TGTGCCAGCAGTTATAGCGGGGGTTTCCCAGATACGCAGTATTTT. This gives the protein CASSYSGGFPDTQYF.

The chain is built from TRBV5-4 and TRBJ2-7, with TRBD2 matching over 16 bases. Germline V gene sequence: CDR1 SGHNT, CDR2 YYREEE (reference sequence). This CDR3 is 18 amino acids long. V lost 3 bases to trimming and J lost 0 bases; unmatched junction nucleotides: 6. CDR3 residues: CASSSGLAGGKSSYEQYF. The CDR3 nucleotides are TGTGCCAGCAGCTCGGGACTAGCGGGGGGGAAAAGCTCCTACGAGCAGTACTTC.

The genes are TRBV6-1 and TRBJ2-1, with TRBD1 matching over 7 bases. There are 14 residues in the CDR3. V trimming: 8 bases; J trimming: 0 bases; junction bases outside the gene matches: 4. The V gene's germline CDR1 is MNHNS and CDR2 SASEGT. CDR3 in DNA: TGTGCCAGCCCCCGGGACAGCTCCTACAATGAGCAGTTCTTC. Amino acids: CASPRDSSYNEQFF.

The CDR3 loop is CASSSGGQNTGELFF. CDR3 DNA: TGTGCCAGCAGCTCAGGGGGGCAGAACACCGGGGAGCTGTTTTTT. The chain links TRBV7-3 to TRBJ2-2; D might be TRBD1 (7 bases). The V end was cut by 4 bases, the J end by 1 base, with 10 bases between. This CDR3 spans 15 amino acids. Per the germline V gene, CDR1 is SGHTA and CDR2 is FQGTGA.

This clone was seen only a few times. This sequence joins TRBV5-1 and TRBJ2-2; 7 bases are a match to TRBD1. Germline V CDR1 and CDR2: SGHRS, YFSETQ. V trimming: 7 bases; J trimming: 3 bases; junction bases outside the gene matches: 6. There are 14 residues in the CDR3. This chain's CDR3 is CASHFGTDTGELFF. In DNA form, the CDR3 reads TGCGCCAGCCACTTTGGGACAGACACCGGGGAGCTGTTTTTT.

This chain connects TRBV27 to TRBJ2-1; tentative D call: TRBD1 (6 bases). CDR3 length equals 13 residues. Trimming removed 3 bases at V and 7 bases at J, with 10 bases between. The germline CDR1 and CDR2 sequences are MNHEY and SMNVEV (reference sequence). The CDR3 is CASSLLQGNEQFF. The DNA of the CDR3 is TGTGCCAGCAGTTTGTTGCAGGGGAATGAGCAGTTCTTC.

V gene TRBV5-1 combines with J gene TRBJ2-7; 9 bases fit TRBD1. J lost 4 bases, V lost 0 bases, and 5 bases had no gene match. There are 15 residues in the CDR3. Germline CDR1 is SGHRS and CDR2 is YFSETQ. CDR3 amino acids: CASSLAGQGTYEQYF. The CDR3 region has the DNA TGCGCCAGCAGCTTGGCCGGACAGGGGACGTACGAGCAGTACTTC.

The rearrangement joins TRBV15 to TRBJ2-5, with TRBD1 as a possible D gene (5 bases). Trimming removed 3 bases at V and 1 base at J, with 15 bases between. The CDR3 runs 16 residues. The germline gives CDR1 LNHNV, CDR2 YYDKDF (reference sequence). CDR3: CATSRETEITQETQYF. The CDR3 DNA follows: TGTGCCACCAGCAGGGAGACAGAAATAACCCAAGAGACCCAGTACTTC.

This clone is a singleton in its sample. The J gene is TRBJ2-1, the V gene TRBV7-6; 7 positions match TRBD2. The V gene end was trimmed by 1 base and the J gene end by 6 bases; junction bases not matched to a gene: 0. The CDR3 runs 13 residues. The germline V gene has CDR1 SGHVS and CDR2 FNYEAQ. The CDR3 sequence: CASSLGGGNEQFF. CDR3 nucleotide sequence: TGTGCCAGCAGCTTAGGGGGGGGCAATGAGCAGTTCTTC.

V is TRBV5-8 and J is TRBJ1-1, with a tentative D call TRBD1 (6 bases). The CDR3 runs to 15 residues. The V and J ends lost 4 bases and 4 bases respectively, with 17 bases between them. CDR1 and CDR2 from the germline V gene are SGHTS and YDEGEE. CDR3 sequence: CASSQWRGAFTEAFF. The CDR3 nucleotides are TGTGCCAGCAGCCAGTGGCGGGGGGCTTTCACTGAAGCTTTCTTT.

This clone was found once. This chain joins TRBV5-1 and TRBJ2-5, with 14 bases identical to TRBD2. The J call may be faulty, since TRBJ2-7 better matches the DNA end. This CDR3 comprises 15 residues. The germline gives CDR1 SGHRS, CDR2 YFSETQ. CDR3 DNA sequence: TGCGCCAGCAGCCGACTAGCGGGAGGGTCCTACGAGCAGTACTTC. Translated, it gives CASSRLAGGSYEQYF.